The TCR beta chain described here comes from a study of technical replicates of blood from a few donors (dated by TCRdb to the late 2010s). With respect to this clone: There is no known antigen for this receptor. No base-level quality is on record; no much larger clone is a single base apart.

The germline V and J ends show losses of 0 bases and 9 bases respectively, and no gene match explains 11 bases of the junction. According to the germline V gene, CDR1 reads MGHRA and CDR2 reads YSYEKL. Measured from the cysteine to the phenylalanine, the CDR3 is 15 residues long. Here the CDR3 DNA is all that survives: 45 bases in frame from base 1. To prepare the library, the immunoSEQ multiplex PCR assay was applied. TCRdb limited this immuneACCESS table to in-frame rearrangements with V and J called. A share of clones is missing; checked studies link under half to unresolved V genes, and the rest is unexplained. Present in this sample are tens of thousands of clones, about 92% of which were seen just once. The ten biggest clones cover under 0.3% of the sample.

The sequencing input was T cells isolated from PBMCs. This receptor was identified in a human donor in good health. The rearranged segments are TRBV4-1 and TRBJ2-7, and 7 junctional nucleotides match TRBD1. The nucleotide sequence is TGCGCCAGCAGCCAAGACCTTTTTGACAGGGTCGGGCAGTACTTC. This gives the protein CASSQDLFDRVGQYF.